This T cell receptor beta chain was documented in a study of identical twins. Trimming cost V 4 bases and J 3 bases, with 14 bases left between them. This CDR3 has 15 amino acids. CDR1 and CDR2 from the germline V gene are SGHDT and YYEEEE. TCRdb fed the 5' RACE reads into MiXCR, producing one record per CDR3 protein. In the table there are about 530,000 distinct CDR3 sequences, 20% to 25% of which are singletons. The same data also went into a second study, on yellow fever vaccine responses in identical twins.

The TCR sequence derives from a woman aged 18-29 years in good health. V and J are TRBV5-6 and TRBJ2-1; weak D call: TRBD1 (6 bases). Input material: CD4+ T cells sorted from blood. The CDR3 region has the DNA TGTGCCAGCAGCCCCGGGACACTATGCTACAATGAGCAGTTCTTC. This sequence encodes CASSPGTLCYNEQFF. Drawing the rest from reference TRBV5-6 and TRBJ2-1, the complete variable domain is DAGVTQSPTHLIKTRGQQVTLRCSPKSGHDTVSWYQQALGQGPQFIFQYYEEEERQRGNFPDRFSGHQFPNYSSELNVNALLLGDSALYLCASSPGTLCYNEQFFGPGTRLTVL.